The clone carrying this T cell receptor (beta chain) was seen repeatedly, ten times or more. Its target is unknown. The germline V gene encodes CDR1 SGHVS and CDR2 FQNEAQ. The CDR3 is 15 amino acids. V lost 5 bases to trimming and J lost 1 base, with 13 bases between them. MiXCR, applied by TCRdb to the reads, yields one record per CDR3 protein. This sample has about 310,000 distinct CDR3 sequences; around 25% occur once, and the top ten carry about an eighth. This entry is derived from a study of T cell repertoires in cytomegalovirus infection. Study at large: Indications of both CMV infection and matching HLA type were provided by public TCR beta signatures.

The TCR sequence derives from a human donor in good health (CMV status not recorded). Some clones in this sample may be carry-over from other donors' samples. The V call is TRBV7-8, the J call TRBJ2-3; tentatively, D is TRBD2 (5 bases). This sample comprised cultured PBMCs, obtained from culture after CMV antigen stimulation. The CDR3 DNA sequence: TGTGCCAGCAGCGACGGGATCTGGGGCACAGATACGCAGTATTTT. Translation: CASSDGIWGTDTQYF.